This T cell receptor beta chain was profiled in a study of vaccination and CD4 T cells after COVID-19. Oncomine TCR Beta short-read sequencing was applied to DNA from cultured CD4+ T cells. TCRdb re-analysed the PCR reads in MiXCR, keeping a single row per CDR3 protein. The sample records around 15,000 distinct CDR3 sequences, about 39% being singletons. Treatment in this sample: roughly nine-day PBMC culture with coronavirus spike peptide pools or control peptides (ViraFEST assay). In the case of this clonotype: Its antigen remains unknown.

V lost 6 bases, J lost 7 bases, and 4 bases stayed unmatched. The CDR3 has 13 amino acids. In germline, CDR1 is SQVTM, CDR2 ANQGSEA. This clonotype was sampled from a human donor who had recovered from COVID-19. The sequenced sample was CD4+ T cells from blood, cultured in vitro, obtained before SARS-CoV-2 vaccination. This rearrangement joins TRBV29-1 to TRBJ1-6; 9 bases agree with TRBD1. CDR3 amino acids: CSVGQGLNSPLHF. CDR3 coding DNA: TGCAGCGTGGGACAGGGTTTAAATTCACCCCTCCACTTT.